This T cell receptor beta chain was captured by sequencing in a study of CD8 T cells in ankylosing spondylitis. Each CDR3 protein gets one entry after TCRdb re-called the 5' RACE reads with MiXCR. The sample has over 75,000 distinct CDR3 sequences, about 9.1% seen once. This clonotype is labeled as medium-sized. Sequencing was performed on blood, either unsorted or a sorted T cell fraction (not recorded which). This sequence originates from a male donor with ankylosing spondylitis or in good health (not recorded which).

CDR3 DNA sequence: TGCAGCGTTGAATCCCAGAGGTCCACAGATACGCAGTATTTT. It yields the protein CSVESQRSTDTQYF. V usage is TRBV29-1 and J usage is TRBJ2-3; D is unresolved. Per the germline V gene, CDR1 is SQVTM and CDR2 is ANQGSEA. This CDR3 is built from 14 residues. Trimming shortened V by 2 bases and J by 2 bases, and 11 bases separated the two germline ends.